A selection of T cell receptor beta chains follows, all from one sample in a study of regulatory T cells in long-lasting Graves disease. One entry per CDR3 protein results from TCRdb running MiXCR on the multiplex PCR reads. The sample has fewer than 650,000 distinct CDR3 sequences, about 16% seen once; the top ten hold more than 10%. These sequences were also reported in another study, on T cells in Graves' hyperthyroidism and ophthalmopathy.

The source was peripheral blood mononuclear cells (PBMCs), collected at new diagnosis, from a patient treated with antithyroid drugs. These receptors all stem from a man younger than 30 with Graves disease. The CDR3 runs from the conserved cysteine through the conserved F or W. Fields, in order: V gene, clone size, J gene, D gene, CDR3 DNA, CDR3 protein. D genes are given only for firm matches. Size tells how often a clone was seen (once, few, many) or the class of an expanded clone, and some rows leave it out.

>TRBV28|.|TRBJ1-5|TRBD1
TGTGCCAGCAGGATTCCCGGTGGGACAGGTGGTAATCAGCCCCAGCATTTT
CASRIPGGTGGNQPQHF
>TRBV18|many|TRBJ1-2|.
TGTGCCAGCTCACCAGAGGACTATGGCTACACCTTC
CASSPEDYGYTF
>TRBV28|many|TRBJ2-5|.
TGTGCCAGCAGTTTGTTGGTTGGTAGAGGGGGTCAAGAGACCCAGTACTTC
CASSLLVGRGGQETQYF
>TRBV20-1|many|TRBJ2-5|.
TGCAGTGCTATAAAGGGTCAAGAGACCCAGTACTTC
CSAIKGQETQYF
>TRBV19|few|TRBJ1-1|.
TGTGCCAGTAGTATAGGGGGTATGGCGAACACTGAAGCTTTCTTT
CASSIGGMANTEAFF
>TRBV27|many|TRBJ2-2|TRBD1
TGTGCCAGCACCTCCTGGACAGGGGGAACCGGGGAGCTGTTTTTT
CASTSWTGGTGELFF
>TRBV6-5|few|TRBJ1-2|TRBD1
TGTGCCAGCAGTTACGGGACAGGGGTCAACTATGGCTACACCTTC
CASSYGTGVNYGYTF
>TRBV10-3|few|TRBJ2-3|TRBD2
TGTGCCATCACCTTAGCGGGAGGGCCCACAGATACGCAGTATTTT
CAITLAGGPTDTQYF
>TRBV9|few|TRBJ1-3|.
TGTGCCAGCAGCGTATCTGGACAGTCCGGAAACACCATATATTTT
CASSVSGQSGNTIYF
>TRBV30|many|TRBJ2-1|TRBD2
TGTGCCTGGAGTGTCCTAGCGGGGGTCTACAATGAGCAGTTCTTC
CAWSVLAGVYNEQFF
>TRBV6-2/TRBV6-3|few|TRBJ1-1|.
TGTGCCAGCAGTTACGACGTCAGGGTTGAGTCTGAAGCTTTCTTT
CASSYDVRVESEAFF
>TRBV12-3/TRBV12-4|.|TRBJ2-7|TRBD2
TGTGCCAGCAGTCATAGGACTAGCGGGAGGGACTACGAGCAGTACTTC
CASSHRTSGRDYEQYF
>TRBV28|.|TRBJ2-1|.
TGTGCCAGCAAATTTAGCTCCTACAATGAGCAGTTCTTC
CASKFSSYNEQFF
>TRBV12-3/TRBV12-4|many|TRBJ2-1|TRBD1
TGTGCCAGCAGTGTGACAGGGGTGAATGAGCAGTTCTTC
CASSVTGVNEQFF
>TRBV19|few|TRBJ2-7|.
TGTGCCAGTAGTATGGACCGGACAGTCCTTGGGGGCTCCTACGAGCAGTACTTC
CASSMDRTVLGGSYEQYF
>TRBV28|many|TRBJ2-7|.
TGTGCCAGCAGTCGACCTACGGGCGGTCCGTGGATAGGCGAGCAGTACTTC
CASSRPTGGPWIGEQYF
>TRBV27|many|TRBJ1-4|.
TGTGCCAGCAGTTTTGGGGGAGCTAATGAAAAACTGTTTTTT
CASSFGGANEKLFF
>TRBV7-3|.|TRBJ2-5|TRBD1
TGTGCCAGCAGCTTATTGGGAGACAGGGGTGGAGAGACCCAGTACTTC
CASSLLGDRGGETQYF
>TRBV30|many|TRBJ2-7|.
TGTGCCTGGAGTGTTAGCAAGTCCGAGCAGTACTTC
CAWSVSKSEQYF
>TRBV7-3|.|TRBJ2-2|.
TGTGCCAGCAGCTTATTTGGGGAGGATCCCGGGGAGCTGTTTTTT
CASSLFGEDPGELFF
>TRBV13|many|TRBJ2-7|.
TGCGCCAGCAGCCAGGGGACCGAGTCCTACGAGCAGTACTTC
CASSQGTESYEQYF
>TRBV10-3|many|TRBJ2-7|.
TGTGCCATCAGTGACCCCCTGACAGGTAGCTACGAGCAGTACTTC
CAISDPLTGSYEQYF
>TRBV11-1|many|TRBJ2-1|TRBD1
TGTGCCAGCAGTACCGGGACAGGATTTTACAATGAGCAGTTCTTC
CASSTGTGFYNEQFF
>TRBV7-3|.|TRBJ2-1|.
TGTGCCAGCAGCCGCCAGGCGACGAGCTCCTACAATGAGCAGTTCTTC
CASSRQATSSYNEQFF
>TRBV29-1|few|TRBJ2-1|TRBD2
TGCAGCGTTGAAGACCCCGGGACTAGCGGGAGCAATGAGCAGTTCTTC
CSVEDPGTSGSNEQFF
>TRBV5-1|.|TRBJ2-1|TRBD1
TGCGCCAGCTCTCCCGGACAGGTTTCCTACAATGAGCAGTTCTTC
CASSPGQVSYNEQFF
>TRBV2|many|TRBJ2-7|TRBD2
TGTGCCAGCAGTGTGGCTAGCGGGACAATCTACGAGCAGTACTTC
CASSVASGTIYEQYF
>TRBV2|few|TRBJ2-7|.
TGTGCCACCCCCGGCGGGGCGGGCGAGCAGTACTTC
CATPGGAGEQYF
>TRBV7-6|many|TRBJ2-1|.
TGTGCCAGCAGCGAACTCGGCAATGAGCAGTTCTTC
CASSELGNEQFF
>TRBV11-1|many|TRBJ1-2|.
TGTGCCAGCAGCTTAACCACAGCTAACTATGGCTACACCTTC
CASSLTTANYGYTF
>TRBV7-9|.|TRBJ2-5|TRBD2
TGTGCCAGCAGCCCTAACAGTCGGGGGAGGGGTGAGACCCAGTACTTC
CASSPNSRGRGETQYF
>TRBV20-1|few|TRBJ2-7|.
TGCAGTGCTAGAAGGATGGACACGTTCTACGAGCAGTACTTC
CSARRMDTFYEQYF
>TRBV28|many|TRBJ1-2|.
TGTGCCAGCGTCCCCGCCCCCGGGGCCTATGGCTACACCTTC
CASVPAPGAYGYTF
>TRBV7-9|few|TRBJ2-1|.
TGTGCCAGCATTGGGACCGCGGGTTCCTACAATGAGCAGTTCTTC
CASIGTAGSYNEQFF
>TRBV20-1|few|TRBJ2-2|TRBD2
TGCAGTGCTGGAAATCCGGGAGGAATCACCGGGGAGCTGTTTTTT
CSAGNPGGITGELFF
>TRBV5-1|few|TRBJ2-4|.
TGCGCCAGCAGTCTACGTCCAGGGTCGAACATTCAGTACTTC
CASSLRPGSNIQYF
>TRBV28|many|TRBJ2-2|TRBD2
TGTGCCAGCAGTTTAAGGACTAGCACCGGGGAGCTGTTTTTT
CASSLRTSTGELFF
>TRBV14|few|TRBJ2-1|TRBD2
TGTGCCAGCAGCATAATGACTAGCGGGTCTTACAATGAGCAGTTCTTC
CASSIMTSGSYNEQFF
>TRBV11-3|many|TRBJ2-3|TRBD2
TGTGCCAGCAGCAACCCTAGCGGAGATACGCAGTATTTT
CASSNPSGDTQYF
>TRBV24-1|many|TRBJ1-1|TRBD1
TGTGCCACCAGTGAGCAGGACAGGGTGGGCACTGAAGCTTTCTTT
CATSEQDRVGTEAFF
>TRBV20-1|few|TRBJ2-7|.
TGCAGTGCTACTCACTACGAGCAGTACTTC
CSATHYEQYF
>TRBV3-1|many|TRBJ1-1|.
TGTGCCAGCAGCCCTGGACCGGGGAACACTGAAGCTTTCTTT
CASSPGPGNTEAFF
>TRBV18|many|TRBJ1-3|.
TGTGCCAGCTCACCGTGGCACAACTCTGGAAACACCATATATTTT
CASSPWHNSGNTIYF
>TRBV10-3|many|TRBJ2-7|TRBD1
TGTGCCATCAGTGAGTCTAAGCCGGGACAGACAACCTACGAGCAGTACTTC
CAISESKPGQTTYEQYF
>TRBV20-1|once|TRBJ2-1|.
TGCAGTGCCCGCCGTTTACTTGGTCTAGACGATGAGCAGTTCTTC
CSARRLLGLDDEQFF
>TRBV3-1|.|TRBJ1-5|.
TGTGCCAGCAGCCAAGCAGACGATCAGCCCCAGCATTTT
CASSQADDQPQHF
>TRBV6-2/TRBV6-3|few|TRBJ2-7|.
TGTGCCAGCAGTTCAGAGACCCCCGCCCTACCCTACGAGCAGTACTTC
CASSSETPALPYEQYF
>TRBV6-1|many|TRBJ1-2|.
TGTGCCAGCAGTGAAGCCCCTGGTGGCGGCTACACCTTC
CASSEAPGGGYTF
>TRBV20-1|many|TRBJ2-7|.
TGCAGTGCTAAGGTCGGGATATACGAGCAGTACTTC
CSAKVGIYEQYF
>TRBV12-3/TRBV12-4|many|TRBJ2-7|.
TGTGCCAGCAGGGGACACAGGGAAGTGGGGGAGCAGTACTTC
CASRGHREVGEQYF
>TRBV14|.|TRBJ2-1|TRBD2
TGTGCCAGCAGTTCCCTTTTTAGCGGGAGGATCGCCAATTCTGAGCAGTTCTTC
CASSSLFSGRIANSEQFF
>TRBV20-1|.|TRBJ1-5|.
TGCAGTGCTAGGGCCGGGACCGACCTGTCGGGCAATCAGCCCCAGCATTTT
CSARAGTDLSGNQPQHF
>TRBV20-1|few|TRBJ2-1|.
TGCAGTGCTAGACAGGGGGCGACTAGCAGAATTCGCCCCTACAATGAGCAGTTCTTC
CSARQGATSRIRPYNEQFF